These T cell receptor beta chains were read from a single sample in a study of blood T cell repertoires in COVID-19. The protocol was immunoSEQ multiplex PCR, while the TCRdb copy is restricted to in-frame clones and leaves out a portion. The sample has roughly 75,000 clones; more than 65% are singletons. Sequences were obtained from peripheral blood. Receptors originate from a woman in her seventies with acute or convalescent COVID-19. CDR3s include the opening cysteine and the closing phenylalanine or tryptophan. The D gene is left open where the match is weak. Clone size is shown for a subset of rows, as once, few, many or a class of expanded clone.

d_call	v_call	j_call	clone_size	cdr3_nt	cdr3_aa
TRBD2	TRBV10-3	TRBJ2-3	.	TGTGCCATCGGAAGCGGGATTAGCACAGATACGCAGTATTTT	CAIGSGISTDTQYF
TRBD1	TRBV6-6	TRBJ2-6	.	TGTGCCAGCAGTCTCCGTCAGGGGGTTATCTCTGGGGCCAACGTCCTGACTTTC	CASSLRQGVISGANVLTF
TRBD2	TRBV6-6	TRBJ2-2	.	TGTGCCAGCAGTCGAGACCCGCCGGGACTAGCGGGGGGAAACACCGGGGAGCTGTTTTTT	CASSRDPPGLAGGNTGELFF
.	TRBV28	TRBJ2-1	.	TGTGCCAGCAGCCCAATCAGGGCTCATGAGCAGTTCTTC	CASSPIRAHEQFF
TRBD2	TRBV5-6	TRBJ2-1	.	TGTGCCAGCAGCTCTTGGACTAGTGGGCAGTTCTTC	CASSSWTSGQFF
TRBD1	TRBV9	TRBJ1-1	.	TGTGCCAGCAGCTTGTGGGACAGGGGAGACACTGAAGCTTTCTTT	CASSLWDRGDTEAFF
.	TRBV18	TRBJ1-1	.	TGTGCCAGCTCACCAAACAGGGAGACTGAAGCTTTCTTT	CASSPNRETEAFF
TRBD2	TRBV9	TRBJ2-2	once	TGTGCCAGCAGCGTAGACCTAGCGGCGAACACCGGGGAGCTGTTTTTT	CASSVDLAANTGELFF
TRBD1	TRBV19	TRBJ2-2	.	TGTGCCAGTAGTAGGGGACAGGGGCACACCGGGGAGCTGTTTTTT	CASSRGQGHTGELFF
TRBD2	TRBV3-1/TRBV3-2	TRBJ2-1	.	TGTGCCAGCAGCCTATTCGCAGGGACTAGCGGGGGCCGAAGGAATGAGCAGTTCTTC	CASSLFAGTSGGRRNEQFF
.	TRBV3-1/TRBV3-2	TRBJ1-1	once	TGTGCCAGCAGCCCTTTTACAACACCGAACACTGAAGCTTTCTTT	CASSPFTTPNTEAFF
TRBD2	TRBV30	TRBJ2-1	.	TGTGCCTGGAGTGGCCGACTAGCGGGGGGTGAGCAGTTCTTC	CAWSGRLAGGEQFF
.	TRBV30	TRBJ2-5	.	TGTGCCTGGAGTGTCCGGGGGATGGAGACCCAGTACTTC	CAWSVRGMETQYF
TRBD1	TRBV18	TRBJ1-4	once	TGTGCCAGCTCACCAGTAGCCGGGACAGGGTCCCAAAAACTGTTTTTT	CASSPVAGTGSQKLFF
.	TRBV5-1	TRBJ2-5	.	TGCGCCAGCAGGGAGGGAGTTCAAGGAACCCAGTACTTC	CASREGVQGTQYF
TRBD1	TRBV6-6	TRBJ1-2	.	TGTGCCATTTCGACAGGGGGCATTGCCTATGGCTACACCTTC	CAISTGGIAYGYTF
TRBD1	TRBV30	TRBJ1-6	few	TGTGCCTGGACGGACAGGGGGCCTCCGGTCCAGTTCCCCCTCCACTTT	CAWTDRGPPVQFPLHF
TRBD1	TRBV11-2	TRBJ1-4	.	TGTGCCAGCAGCTCCGGGACAGGGGGCTACGAACTGTTTTTT	CASSSGTGGYELFF
.	TRBV10-1	TRBJ2-3	.	TGCGCCAGCAGTCGAGGATCCAATACGCAGTATTTT	CASSRGSNTQYF
.	TRBV7-2	TRBJ1-5	.	TGTGCCAGCAGCTTATTGGGTGGGCATAGCAATCAGCCCCAGCATTTT	CASSLLGGHSNQPQHF
TRBD1	TRBV6-1	TRBJ2-1	.	TGTGCCAGCAGTGAAGGAGGGACAGGGGGAAATGAGCAGTTCTTC	CASSEGGTGGNEQFF
.	TRBV30	TRBJ1-4	.	TGTGCCTGGAGTGCGGGAGCAACTAATGAAAAACTGTTTTTT	CAWSAGATNEKLFF
TRBD1	TRBV19	TRBJ1-5	.	TGTGCCAGTAGTATAGTAGGACAGGGGAGCAATCAGCCCCAGCATTTT	CASSIVGQGSNQPQHF
TRBD1	TRBV5-1	TRBJ2-7	.	TGCGCCAGCAGCTTGGGTGGAACGGGACAGAGAAGGTTTTCCTACGAGCAGTACTTC	CASSLGGTGQRRFSYEQYF
TRBD1	TRBV29-1	TRBJ1-5	once	TGCAGCGTTGTAATCCCCGGGACAGGGGTAGTGGCCCAGCATTTT	CSVVIPGTGVVAQHF
.	TRBV5-1	TRBJ2-5	.	TGCGCCAGCAGCCTCGGGGGAGCGGTGACTCAAGAGACCCAGTACTTC	CASSLGGAVTQETQYF
.	TRBV7-9	TRBJ2-1	.	TGTGCCAGCAGCTTAGCGCTGGGGAGTGTTAATGAGCAGTTCTTC	CASSLALGSVNEQFF
.	TRBV13	TRBJ2-3	.	TGTGCCAGCAGCCCCCGCAGGGACACAGATACGCAGTATTTT	CASSPRRDTDTQYF
.	TRBV6-6	TRBJ2-7	.	TGTGCCAGCAGTGGCAGGGGAGCCTCCTACGAGCAGTACTTC	CASSGRGASYEQYF
.	TRBV6-5	TRBJ1-5	.	TGTGCCAGCGGGAAGGGAGGGAATAGCAATCAGCCCCAGCATTTT	CASGKGGNSNQPQHF
TRBD2	TRBV19	TRBJ2-3	once	TGTGCCAGTAGTATCGACAGCGGGGTCGGAGATACGCAGTATTTT	CASSIDSGVGDTQYF
.	TRBV6-1	TRBJ2-2	few	TGTGCCAGCAGTGAATTAATCGGGGAGCTGTTTTTT	CASSELIGELFF
.	TRBV19	TRBJ2-7	.	TGTGCCAGTAGTATAGCCCGGGACTCCAACGAGCAGTACTTC	CASSIARDSNEQYF
.	TRBV5-1	TRBJ2-5	.	TGCGCCAGCAGCTTGAGTGGAGCGGGGACCCAGTACTTC	CASSLSGAGTQYF
TRBD1	TRBV6-5	TRBJ1-1	.	TGTGCCAGCATCGTCGGGACAGGGGGGACTGAAGCTTTCTTT	CASIVGTGGTEAFF
.	TRBV27	TRBJ2-7	.	TGTGCCAGCCAGGGACTCTACGAGCAGTACTTC	CASQGLYEQYF
TRBD2	TRBV20-1	TRBJ2-7	once	TGCAGTGCTAGTCCCCCCCAGGCTAGCGGGAGGTACTCCTACGAGCAGTACTTC	CSASPPQASGRYSYEQYF
TRBD2	TRBV27	TRBJ2-5	once	TGTGCCAGCAAGAGCGGGGGGACCGGAAAAGAGACCCAGTACTTC	CASKSGGTGKETQYF
.	TRBV19	TRBJ2-2	.	TGTGCCAGTAGTATGGGGGCCAGGAACACCGGGGAGCTGTTTTTT	CASSMGARNTGELFF
TRBD2	TRBV28	TRBJ2-1	.	TGTGCCAGCAGTGGGACTAGCGGGACCACAGAGAACTACAATGAGCAGTTCTTC	CASSGTSGTTENYNEQFF
.	TRBV4-2	TRBJ1-2	.	TGTGCCAGCAGCCAAGAGGCGACAGGCGCTAACTATGGCTACACCTTC	CASSQEATGANYGYTF